This T cell receptor (beta chain) was sequenced for a study of shared clonotypes between healthy human individuals. Across the whole study: Donor composition was a couple of women and a few men, aged 18 to 49. CD4 naive and memory got three plates each, CD8 naive two, CD8 memory one.

Naive CD8 cells lacked CD45RO, underwent positive selection for CCR7 and left out terminally differentiated effector memory CD45RA+ cells. Repertoires were generated with immunoSEQ multiplex PCR, while TCRdb's copy carries only in-frame clones and drops some. The table lists under 600,000 clones, more than 95% of them singletons, with more than 0.3% in the top ten. Study results and caveats: Memory subsets generally showed smaller estimated richness than naive subsets did. Donor clonotype sharing was expected to depend on sequencing depth.

Trimming cost V 0 bases and J 3 bases; bases outside gene matches: 5. Germline CDR1 SGHVS, CDR2 FQNEAQ. The length of the CDR3 is 16 residues. On this clone: What it binds is not known.

J is TRBJ2-7 and V is TRBV7-8, with 10 bases matching TRBD1. Material: naive CD8+ T cells sorted from blood. This TCR derives from a man aged 30-40 years in good health. The CDR3, as DNA: TGTGCCAGCAGCTTAGCTACGACAGGGGGCTTCTACGAGCAGTACTTC. Translated: CASSLATTGGFYEQYF.